The source of this T cell receptor (beta chain) is a study of shared clonotypes between healthy human individuals. Study in general: Samples came from a couple of female and a few male donors aged 18 to 49. Findings of the study overall: What naive subsets generally showed was a larger estimated richness than memory subsets showed.

To note about this clone: The antigen is unknown.

Every subset had its genomic DNA shared out evenly among several immunoSEQ plates. The method was immunoSEQ multiplex PCR; TCRdb's version includes in-frame clones alone and lacks a portion of them. The sample lists 700,000 or so clones, about three quarters occurring once. From germline, CDR1 is KGHSH and CDR2 LQKENI. Deletions cut 6 bases from V and 2 bases from J, with 17 bases between. The CDR3 is 15 amino acids. The rearrangement links TRBV18 to TRBJ2-7, with TRBD1 as a possible D gene (6 bases). The TCR was taken from a woman aged 30 to 39 in good health. The sample was memory CD4+ T cells sorted from blood. Subset given: CD45RA-negative fraction. The CDR3 loop reads CASSYRRDKPYEQYF. CDR3 nucleotides: TGTGCCAGCTCCTACCGCCGGGACAAGCCCTACGAGCAGTACTTC.